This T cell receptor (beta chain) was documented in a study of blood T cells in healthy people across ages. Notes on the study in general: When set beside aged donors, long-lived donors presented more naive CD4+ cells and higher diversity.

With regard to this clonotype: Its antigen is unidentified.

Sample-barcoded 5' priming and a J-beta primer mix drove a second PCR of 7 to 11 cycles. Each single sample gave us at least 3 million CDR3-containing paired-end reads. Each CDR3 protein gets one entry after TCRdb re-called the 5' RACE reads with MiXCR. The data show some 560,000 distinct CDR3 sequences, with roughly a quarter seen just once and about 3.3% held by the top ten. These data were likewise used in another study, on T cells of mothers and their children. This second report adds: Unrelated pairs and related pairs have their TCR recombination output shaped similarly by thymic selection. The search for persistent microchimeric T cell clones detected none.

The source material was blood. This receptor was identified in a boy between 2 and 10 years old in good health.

CDR3 sequence: CASSGQGYTEAFF. The CDR3 nucleotides read TGTGCCAGCAGTGGGCAGGGATACACTGAAGCTTTCTTT. The chain has TRBV25-1 and TRBJ1-1, with D possibly matching TRBD1 (5 bases). V was shortened by 4 bases and J by 3 bases, with 9 bases between the two germline ends. Germline loops: CDR1 MGHDK, CDR2 SYGVNS. This CDR3 comprises 13 residues. Drawing the rest from reference TRBV25-1 and TRBJ1-1, the complete variable domain is EADIYQTPRYLVIGTGKKITLECSQTMGHDKMYWYQQDPGMELHLIHYSYGVNSTEKGDLSSESTVSRIRTEHFPLTLESARPSHTSQYLCASSGQGYTEAFFGQGTRLTVV.